This TCR beta chain is drawn from a study of identical twins. Healthy Caucasian individuals made up all the donors. Unique molecular identifiers were present on cDNA, and template switching added a universal primer site. TCRdb processed the 5' RACE reads anew with MiXCR; each CDR3 protein has one entry. Of roughly 350,000 distinct CDR3 sequences listed, about 12% are singletons. The study, taken as a whole, reports: Less excess twin sharing appeared in beta out-of-frame sequences. Cross-sectional statistics, not tracking of the same donors, supported the conclusions.

To note about this clonotype: Its target is not known.

These data are also associated with another study on yellow fever vaccine responses in identical twins.

The TCR originated in a woman under 30 in good health. The specimen was CD8+ T cells sorted from blood.

The DNA of the CDR3 is TGTGCCAGTAGTATCGGCGGGTACAATGAGCAGTTCTTC. It specifies CASSIGGYNEQFF. This chain connects TRBV19 to TRBJ2-1; perhaps TRBD2 as D (5 bases). The CDR3 contains 13 residues. In germline, CDR1 is LNHDA, CDR2 SQIVND (reference sequence). Trimming removed 3 bases at V and 4 bases at J, with 7 bases between.